This passage covers 9 T cell receptor beta chains from one sample sequenced in a study of post-analysis software for immune sequencing data. Study findings and constraints: Controls had lower frequencies than patients of a few TRBV segments, which included TRBV5-6, TRBV5-1 and TRBV20-1.

The TCR beta cDNA libraries carried unique molecular identifiers. Via MiXCR, TCRdb re-called the PCR reads, giving one row per CDR3 protein. The sample includes some 700,000 distinct CDR3 sequences, 59% seen only once; the top ten take roughly 10%. These receptors are not linked to any known antigen. The sample consisted of blood. Every receptor here comes from a girl aged 2 to 9 with multiple sclerosis.

The J gene is TRBJ2-7, the V gene TRBV15, with 11 nucleotides matching TRBD2. The CDR3 extends over 17 amino acids. Germline CDR1 LNHNV, CDR2 YYDKDF (reference sequence). With V trimmed by 3 bases and J by 0 bases, 7 bases remained unmatched. As DNA, the CDR3 is TGTGCCACCAGCAGGCTAGCGGGGGGCCCGAGCTCCTACGAGCAGTACTTC. This sequence encodes CATSRLAGGPSSYEQYF.

This clonotype came up a few times. The gene calls are TRBV29-1 and TRBJ1-2, with 10 bases matching TRBD1. Germline lookup yields CDR1 SQVTM and CDR2 ANQGSEA. The CDR3 runs 14 residues. After removal of 4 bases from V and 9 bases from J, the junction contained 11 bases not matched to a gene. This chain's CDR3 is CSVGQGAGHTSYTF. For the CDR3, the DNA is TGCAGCGTTGGACAGGGGGCGGGTCATACCAGCTACACCTTC.

In this sample, this clonotype turned up a few times. The rearrangement joins TRBV4-1 to TRBJ2-1; 7 nucleotides align to TRBD1. Germline CDR1 is MGHRA and CDR2 is YSYEKL. The CDR3 runs to 15 residues. V lost 6 bases to trimming and J lost 3 bases; unmatched junction nucleotides: 8. The CDR3 region has the DNA TGCGCCAGCAGTTCCATCAGACAGGGCTACAATGAGCAGTTCTTC. It yields the protein CASSSIRQGYNEQFF.

The chain uses TRBV6-4 and TRBJ2-2; TRBD2 is a possible D gene (5 bases). Trimming took 3 bases from V and 3 from J, leaving 5 bases between them. Germline values: CDR1 MRHNA, CDR2 SNTAGT. The CDR3 runs to 13 residues. CDR3 sequence reads: CASSEADTGELFF. Here the CDR3 DNA reads TGTGCCAGCAGTGAAGCGGACACCGGGGAGCTGTTTTTT.

The gene calls are TRBV5-8 and TRBJ2-5; TRBD2 might be the D (6 bases). CDR1 and CDR2 from the germline V gene are SGHTS and YDEGEE. The V and J ends lost 2 bases and 5 bases respectively, with 16 bases between them. The CDR3 length is 15 residues. The CDR3 is CASSFLGLATETQYF. The CDR3 DNA follows: TGTGCCAGCAGCTTTTTAGGGCTAGCGACGGAGACCCAGTACTTC.

The chain combines TRBV20-1 with TRBJ2-1, with TRBD2 as a possible D gene (6 bases). The V gene lost 1 base and the J gene lost 1 base, with 17 bases spanning the gap. CDR3 length equals 17 residues. CDR1 is DFQATT and CDR2 is SNEGSKA in the germline V gene (reference sequence). The CDR3 loop is CSARGRGSAISYNEQFF. The CDR3 DNA is TGCAGTGCTAGAGGCCGGGGGAGCGCGATATCCTACAATGAGCAGTTCTTC.

The CDR3 DNA reads as TGTGCCAGCAGCGGGAGAGTTGGTCTACCGCAAGAGACCCAGTACTTC. It encodes CASSGRVGLPQETQYF. V is TRBV7-2 and J is TRBJ2-5, with a weak D call TRBD2 (5 bases). The CDR3 spans 16 residues. Trimming removed 5 bases at V and 2 bases at J, with 18 bases between. The germline V gene encodes CDR1 SGHTA and CDR2 FQGNSA.

The chain combines TRBV6-2 or TRBV6-3 with TRBJ1-5, with D tentatively TRBD1 (6 bases). The CDR3 is 16 amino acids. The germline V gene encodes CDR1 MNHEY and CDR2 SVGEGT. V was shortened by 6 bases and J by 5 bases, with 20 bases between the two germline ends. CDR3 nucleotide sequence: TGTGCCAGCAGAGAAACCCCCGGGACATTGGATCAGCCCCAGCATTTT. Protein product: CASRETPGTLDQPQHF.

This sequence joins TRBV7-2 and TRBJ2-2, with D tentatively TRBD2 (5 bases). CDR3 length equals 15 residues. With 5 bases removed from V and 1 base from J, the gap between germline ends came to 11 bases. The germline V gene encodes CDR1 SGHTA and CDR2 FQGNSA. CDR3 sequence: CASSPEAGNTGELFF. CDR3 sequence (DNA): TGTGCCAGCAGCCCCGAGGCGGGGAACACCGGGGAGCTGTTTTTT.